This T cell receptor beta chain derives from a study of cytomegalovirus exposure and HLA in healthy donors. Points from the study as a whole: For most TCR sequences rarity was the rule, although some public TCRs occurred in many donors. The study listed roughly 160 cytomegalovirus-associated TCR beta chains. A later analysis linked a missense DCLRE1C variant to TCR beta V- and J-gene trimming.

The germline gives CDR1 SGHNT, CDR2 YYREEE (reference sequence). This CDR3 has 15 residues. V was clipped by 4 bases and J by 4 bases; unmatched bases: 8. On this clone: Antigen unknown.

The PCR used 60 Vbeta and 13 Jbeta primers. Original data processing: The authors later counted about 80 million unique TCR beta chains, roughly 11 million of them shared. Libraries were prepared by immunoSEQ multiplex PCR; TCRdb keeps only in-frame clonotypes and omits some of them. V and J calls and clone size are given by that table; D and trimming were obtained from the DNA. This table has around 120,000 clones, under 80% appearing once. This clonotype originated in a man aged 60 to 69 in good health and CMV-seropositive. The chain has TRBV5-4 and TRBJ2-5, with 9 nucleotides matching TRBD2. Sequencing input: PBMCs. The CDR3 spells CASSVASGARETQYF. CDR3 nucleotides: TGTGCCAGCAGCGTGGCTAGCGGGGCGCGAGAGACCCAGTACTTC.